The 23 T cell receptor beta chains below all came from one sample that was sequenced in a study of blood T cell repertoires in COVID-19. The method was immunoSEQ multiplex PCR; TCRdb's version includes in-frame clones alone and lacks a portion of them. The data contain about 85,000 clones, about 90% of them seen just once; the ten biggest clones take up approximately 4.4%. The sequencing sample was made of peripheral blood. These receptor sequences come from a woman older than 75 with acute or convalescent COVID-19.

The V call is TRBV9, the J call TRBJ1-1; D call uncertain. The CDR3 spans 15 residues. V was clipped by 2 bases and J by 0 bases, with 11 bases between them. The germline V gene has CDR1 SGDLS and CDR2 YYNGEE. The chain's CDR3 is CASSVSGDMNTEAFF. CDR3 sequence (DNA): TGTGCCAGCAGCGTCTCCGGTGATATGAACACTGAAGCTTTCTTT.

The table lists this clone with a count of one. The CDR3 DNA follows: TGTGCCAGCAGACCTCCGAGACAGGAGAACACTGAAGCTTTCTTT. This encodes CASRPPRQENTEAFF. The rearrangement links TRBV2 to TRBJ1-1, with D possibly TRBD1 on 6 matching bases. Trimming cost V 6 bases and J 1 base, with 15 bases left between them. Germline V CDR1 and CDR2: SNHLY, FYNNEI. The length of the CDR3 is 15 residues.

The CDR3 DNA sequence: TGTGCCAGCAGTGAAACAGGGTTCGGCGAGCAGTACTTC. Protein sequence: CASSETGFGEQYF. The chain carries TRBV2 and TRBJ2-7, with D possibly being TRBD1 (6 bases). Trimming took 2 bases from V and 6 from J, leaving 11 bases between them. From germline, CDR1 is SNHLY and CDR2 FYNNEI. The CDR3 length is 13 residues.

The chain links TRBV28 to TRBJ1-2, with 8 bases lining up with TRBD1. Germline values: CDR1 MDHEN, CDR2 SYDVKM. CDR3 length equals 14 residues. J gave up 5 bases and V 4 bases, and 6 bases lay outside the gene matches. For the CDR3, the DNA is TGTGCCAGCAGTTGGACAGGGCCTTCATATGGCTACACCTTC. This sequence encodes CASSWTGPSYGYTF.

This clone was recorded once. This chain connects TRBV11-2 to TRBJ2-2, with 7 bases fitting TRBD1. Germline V CDR1 and CDR2: SGHAT, FQNNGV. The CDR3 has 16 residues. V shed 5 bases, J shed 6 bases, and the junction held 12 bases outside the gene matches. CDR3 sequence reads: CASSPRQGISPGELFF. CDR3 nucleotide sequence: TGTGCCAGCAGCCCGAGACAGGGTATAAGTCCCGGGGAGCTGTTTTTT.

This clone was picked up one time. The rearrangement joins TRBV5-5 to TRBJ2-3; TRBD2 aligns across 7 bases. In germline, CDR1 is SGHKS, CDR2 YYEKEE (reference sequence). The ends lost 4 bases at V and 3 bases at J; junction bases unmatched: 5. The CDR3 loop spans 14 amino acids. Here the CDR3 reads CASSKGTTTDTQYF. CDR3 sequence (DNA): TGTGCCAGCAGCAAGGGGACTACTACAGATACGCAGTATTTT.

This chain connects TRBV10-3 to TRBJ2-3, with D unclear. V shed 7 bases and J shed 3 bases, with 11 bases lying between them. Germline lookup yields CDR1 ENHRY and CDR2 SYGVKD. This CDR3 spans 13 amino acids. The CDR3 here is CAITMVGTDTQYF. As DNA, the CDR3 is TGTGCCATCACAATGGTCGGGACAGATACGCAGTATTTT.

The J gene is TRBJ1-2, the V gene TRBV7-2; no clear D. This CDR3 comprises 15 residues. The V gene lost 5 bases and the J gene lost 4 bases, with 17 bases spanning the gap. Germline loops: CDR1 SGHTA, CDR2 FQGNSA. Here the CDR3 DNA reads TGTGCCAGCAGCCAACACCTGGGCCTTATCTATGGCTACACCTTC. This sequence encodes CASSQHLGLIYGYTF.

The J gene is TRBJ2-7, the V gene TRBV7-6, with TRBD2 matching over 10 bases. Germline CDR1 and CDR2: SGHVS and FNYEAQ. The CDR3 runs 15 residues. The ends lost 3 bases at V and 0 bases at J; junction bases unmatched: 2. The CDR3 spells CASSLSGGVSYEQYF. The CDR3 coding sequence is TGTGCCAGCAGCTTGAGCGGGGGGGTCTCCTACGAGCAGTACTTC.

The J gene is TRBJ1-2, the V gene TRBV7-8; 7 bases align to TRBD1. This CDR3 is built from 16 residues. V lost 2 bases to trimming and J lost 1 base; unmatched junction nucleotides: 7. Germline V gene sequence: CDR1 SGHVS, CDR2 FQNEAQ. The CDR3 coding sequence is TGTGCCAGCAGCTTAAGTGGACAGGCTATTAACTATGGCTACACCTTC. Protein: CASSLSGQAINYGYTF.

This clone occurred once. CDR3 sequence reads: CATSRRGTGQETQYF. Written as DNA, the CDR3 is TGTGCCACCAGCAGACGCGGGACAGGCCAAGAGACCCAGTACTTC. J is TRBJ2-5 and V is TRBV15; 8 bases agree with TRBD1. V gave up 2 bases and J gave up 1 base; unmatched junction bases: 3. The CDR3 is 15 residues long. Germline CDR1 LNHNV, CDR2 YYDKDF (reference sequence).

This chain connects TRBV7-6 to TRBJ1-3, with D maybe TRBD1 (6 bases). The germline V gene encodes CDR1 SGHVS and CDR2 FNYEAQ. The V end lost 4 bases, the J end lost 2 bases, and 12 bases lay between the germline ends. The CDR3 length is 15 residues. CDR3 in DNA: TGTGCCAGCAGCTCCAGGGGCGGTACTGGAAACACCATATATTTT. This gives the protein CASSSRGGTGNTIYF.

The chain has TRBV7-8 and TRBJ2-3; D gene ambiguous. V was shortened by 3 bases and J by 0 bases, with 19 bases between the two germline ends. Germline assignment: CDR1 SGHVS and CDR2 FQNEAQ. This CDR3 comprises 18 residues. CDR3 sequence reads: CASSFARSRTPSTDTQYF. Written as DNA, the CDR3 is TGTGCCAGCAGCTTCGCGCGGTCACGAACCCCTAGCACAGATACGCAGTATTTT.

This clone was observed once. The CDR3 DNA reads as TGTGCCAGTAGCAAATCGAGTGGTAGCTCCTATAATTCACCCCTCCACTTT. Amino acids: CASSKSSGSSYNSPLHF. The chain recombines TRBV19 with TRBJ1-6; D unresolved. This CDR3 has 17 residues. Germline V gives CDR1 LNHDA, CDR2 SQIVND (reference sequence). Trimming pared 6 bases from V and 0 bases from J, leaving 15 bases between. Based on the CDR3 plus reference TRBV19 and TRBJ1-6, the full variable domain is DGGITQSPKYLFRKEGQNVTLSCEQNLNHDAMYWYRQDPGQGLRLIYYSQIVNDFQKGDIAEGYSVSREKKESFPLTVTSAQKNPTAFYLCASSKSSGSSYNSPLHFGNGTRLTVT.

This clone was seen once. The genes are TRBV5-4 and TRBJ2-3; D unclear. This CDR3 is built from 13 residues. From germline, CDR1 is SGHNT and CDR2 YYREEE (reference sequence). The V end lost 2 bases, the J end lost 2 bases, and 6 bases lay between the germline ends. The CDR3 spells CASSLTDTDTQYF. The CDR3 DNA sequence: TGTGCCAGCAGCTTAACTGACACAGATACGCAGTATTTT.

The chain carries TRBV18 and TRBJ1-1; possible D gene TRBD1, 5 bases. V dropped 3 bases and J dropped 1 base, with 12 bases sitting between them. CDR1 is KGHSH and CDR2 is LQKENI in the germline V gene. The CDR3 is 15 residues long. DNA of the CDR3: TGTGCCAGCTCACCTGGGACTGTCCCGAACACTGAAGCTTTCTTT. It codes for CASSPGTVPNTEAFF. Looking up the rest from reference TRBV18 and TRBJ1-1 gives the full variable domain: NAGVMQNPRHLVRRRGQEARLRCSPMKGHSHVYWYRQLPEEGLKFMVYLQKENIIDESGMPKERFSAEFPKEGPSILRIQQVVRGDSAAYFCASSPGTVPNTEAFFGQGTRLTVV.

This clone was counted between two and nine times. The CDR3 spells CASSPPGQSPYGYTF. In nucleotides, the CDR3 is TGTGCCAGCAGCCCCCCAGGACAGAGTCCCTATGGCTACACCTTC. The chain uses TRBV7-9 and TRBJ1-2; D may be TRBD1 (6 bases). The V end lost 5 bases, the J end lost 4 bases, and 17 bases lay between the germline ends. This CDR3 has 15 residues. Per the germline V gene, CDR1 is SEHNR and CDR2 is FQNEAQ (reference sequence). Supplemented by reference TRBV7-9 and TRBJ1-2, the full variable domain reads DTGVSQNPRHKITKRGQNVTFRCDPISEHNRLYWYRQTLGQGPEFLTYFQNEAQLEKSRLLSDRFSAERPKGSFSTLEIQRTEQGDSAMYLCASSPPGQSPYGYTFGSGTRLTVV.

This chain joins TRBV6-1 and TRBJ1-4; 8 bases line up with TRBD1. This CDR3 contains 15 residues. In germline, CDR1 is MNHNS, CDR2 SASEGT. J was trimmed by 8 bases and V by 2 bases; bases with no gene match: 7. CDR3 coding DNA: TGTGCCAGCAGTGAACCCAGGACAGGGTGGGAAAAACTGTTTTTT. This gives the protein CASSEPRTGWEKLFF.

This chain links TRBV28 with TRBJ1-5; D is ambiguous. Deletions cut 1 base from V and 2 bases from J, with 12 bases between. The CDR3 covers 16 residues. Germline V CDR1 and CDR2: MDHEN, SYDVKM. The CDR3 DNA reads as TGTGCCAGCAGTTTATATTTGGCCTTGGGCAATCAGCCCCAGCATTTT. Protein sequence: CASSLYLALGNQPQHF.

CDR3 in amino acids: CASSPRDRGADTQYF. The CDR3 region has the DNA TGTGCCAGTAGTCCCCGGGACAGGGGAGCCGATACGCAGTATTTT. The J gene is TRBJ2-3, the V gene TRBV19; 10 bases map to TRBD1. Germline loops: CDR1 LNHDA, CDR2 SQIVND (reference sequence). The CDR3 runs 15 residues. The junction had 8 bases not matched to a gene; V was cut back by 5 bases and J by 6 bases.

J is TRBJ2-2 and V is TRBV3-1 (or the pseudogene TRBV3-2); 11 nucleotides agree with TRBD2. The CDR3 runs 16 residues. Germline V gene data show CDR1 as LGHDT and CDR2 as YNNKEL (reference sequence). V was pared by 0 bases and J by 6 bases, with 3 bases of the junction left unmatched. The CDR3 protein is CASSQESLAGAGELFF. CDR3 nucleotides: TGTGCCAGCAGCCAAGAATCACTAGCGGGAGCCGGGGAGCTGTTTTTT.

Comment on this clone: At one end, the junction sequence differs from germline, possibly due to a read error. The V call is TRBV19, the J call TRBJ2-1, with 8 bases identical to TRBD1. This CDR3 has 12 residues. The germline V gene has CDR1 LNHDA and CDR2 SQIVND (reference sequence). DNA of the CDR3: TGTGCCAGTAGTACCCCCGGGACAGGAATGCTCTTC. This sequence encodes CASSTPGTGMLF.

This chain uses TRBV2 with TRBJ1-5; possibly TRBD1 for D (5 bases). Trimming shortened V by 3 bases and J by 10 bases, and 19 bases separated the two germline ends. The CDR3 totals 15 residues. Germline V gives CDR1 SNHLY, CDR2 FYNNEI. The CDR3 region has the DNA TGTGCCAGCAGTGAGGGGAGGACAACCTTGGGACCCCAGCATTTT. Amino acid sequence: CASSEGRTTLGPQHF.